The 25 T cell receptor beta chains below come from one sample, sequenced in a study of blood T cell repertoires in COVID-19. TCRdb's copy holds only in-frame clones and misses some; the assay was immunoSEQ multiplex PCR. The repertoire holds 200,000 to 300,000 clones, around 90% seen once, with approximately 3.4% in the top ten. Sequencing was done on a sample of PBMCs or T cells enriched from blood (not recorded which). Every receptor here comes from a woman between 40 and 55 years old who had been exposed to COVID-19.

This chain links TRBV19 with TRBJ1-5, with 9 positions matching TRBD1. V was pared by 5 bases and J by 4 bases, with 12 bases of the junction left unmatched. Germline values: CDR1 LNHDA, CDR2 SQIVND (reference sequence). The CDR3 is made up of 17 amino acids. The CDR3 DNA sequence: TGTGCCAGTAGTTCTAACCCCGACAGGGGGGATAATCAGCCCCAGCATTTT. This codes for CASSSNPDRGDNQPQHF.

The chain recombines TRBV7-8 with TRBJ1-5, with D uncertain. V lost 5 bases and J 11 bases, leaving 19 bases between the germline ends. CDR1 is SGHVS, CDR2 FQNEAQ, per germline. The CDR3 spans 14 residues. The CDR3 nucleotides are TGTGCCAGCAGCCCCGAGCGGTCCCTCGGAGCCCAGCATTTT. Residues: CASSPERSLGAQHF.

CDR3 DNA sequence: TGTGCCAGCAGCTTTTATTTAGCGGATGGCTACACCTTC. This sequence encodes CASSFYLADGYTF. The V and J genes are TRBV7-2 and TRBJ1-2; D uncertain. Trimming shortened V by 3 bases and J by 6 bases, and 11 bases separated the two germline ends. The CDR3 runs to 13 residues. Germline values: CDR1 SGHTA, CDR2 FQGNSA.

There are a few counts of this clone. The chain recombines TRBV7-2 with TRBJ1-5; 10 bases match TRBD1. Germline values: CDR1 SGHTA, CDR2 FQGNSA. The CDR3 has 17 amino acids. The trim removed 5 bases at V and 2 bases at J, leaving 9 bases unmatched. CDR3 in DNA: TGTGCCAGCAGCCTCCTGGGACAGGGGAGACGCAATCAGCCCCAGCATTTT. This encodes CASSLLGQGRRNQPQHF.

This rearrangement joins TRBV5-6 to TRBJ1-1, with D tentatively TRBD1 (6 bases). Germline-derived CDR1 and CDR2 are SGHDT and YYEEEE. The CDR3 contains 14 residues. V lost 0 bases and J lost 8, with 14 bases in between. The CDR3: CASSLGQAMLEAFF. The CDR3 DNA reads TGTGCCAGCAGCTTGGGACAGGCGATGCTAGAAGCTTTCTTT. The full variable domain, its missing parts supplied by reference TRBV5-6 and TRBJ1-1, is DAGVTQSPTHLIKTRGQQVTLRCSPKSGHDTVSWYQQALGQGPQFIFQYYEEEERQRGNFPDRFSGHQFPNYSSELNVNALLLGDSALYLCASSLGQAMLEAFFGQGTRLTVV.

CDR3 nucleotides: TGTGCCAGCAGTCGATGGGACAGGGGGCTTTATTTT. Protein product: CASSRWDRGLYF. V is TRBV27 and J is TRBJ2-3; TRBD1 aligns across 12 bases. Germline values: CDR1 MNHEY, CDR2 SMNVEV (reference sequence). This CDR3 is 12 amino acids long. V shed 5 bases, J shed 15 bases, and the junction held 6 bases outside the gene matches.

This chain uses TRBV12-3 or TRBV12-4 with TRBJ1-4; D is unresolved. There are 12 residues in the CDR3. Deletions cut 6 bases from V and 8 bases from J, with 10 bases between. CDR3 region: CASSKQSEKLFF. For the CDR3, the DNA is TGTGCCAGCAGCAAACAATCGGAAAAACTGTTTTTT.

In its sample, this clone was seen a few times. The V and J genes are TRBV4-1 and TRBJ1-1; the match to TRBD1 covers 11 bases. The CDR3 runs to 15 residues. Per the germline V gene, CDR1 is MGHRA and CDR2 is YSYEKL. V gave up 5 bases and J gave up 3 bases; unmatched junction bases: 5. This CDR3 reads CASSAQDRGHTEAFF. Written as DNA, the CDR3 is TGCGCCAGCAGCGCACAGGACAGGGGGCACACTGAAGCTTTCTTT.

This chain connects TRBV11-2 to TRBJ2-4, with 8 bases lining up with TRBD1. Per the germline V gene, CDR1 is SGHAT and CDR2 is FQNNGV. This CDR3 contains 16 residues. V lost 4 bases and J lost 0; bases outside the gene matches: 5. CDR3: CASSSGQVLAKNIQYF. The CDR3 region has the DNA TGTGCCAGCAGCTCGGGACAGGTCCTAGCCAAAAACATTCAGTACTTC.

J is TRBJ1-6 and V is TRBV7-9; 9 bases match TRBD1. The germline CDR1 and CDR2 sequences are SEHNR and FQNEAQ (reference sequence). The CDR3 sequence is 19 residues long. Trimming removed 5 bases from V and 0 bases from J; junction bases left unmatched: 11. The CDR3 nucleotides are TGTGCCAGCAGCCCAGGGACAGGGCGCCTGAGCTCCTATAATTCACCCCTCCACTTT. It yields the protein CASSPGTGRLSSYNSPLHF.

This sequence joins TRBV12-3 or TRBV12-4 and TRBJ1-4, with D unclear. V shed 2 bases and J shed 14 bases, with 15 bases lying between them. The CDR3 extends over 13 amino acids. CDR3 DNA: TGTGCCAGCAGTTTAAAGATTCCTCCGCGCCTGTTTTTT. Its protein product is CASSLKIPPRLFF.

The CDR3 nucleotides are TGTGCCAGTAGTATCCGCCCCGGGAATAATAATTCACCCCTCCACTTT. Translation gives CASSIRPGNNNSPLHF. This sequence joins TRBV19 and TRBJ1-6, with D unclear. The CDR3 length is 16 residues. In germline, CDR1 is LNHDA, CDR2 SQIVND (reference sequence). V was pared by 3 bases and J by 5 bases, with 14 bases between.

CDR3 coding DNA: TGTGCCAGCAGAACCCGCAGGGAAGAGACCCAGTACTTC. Its translation is CASRTRREETQYF. The chain links TRBV5-4 to TRBJ2-5; D is perhaps TRBD1 (5 bases). The CDR3 has 13 residues. CDR1 and CDR2 (germline): SGHNT, YYREEE (reference sequence). V lost 5 bases and J 3 bases, leaving 11 bases between the germline ends.

The genes are TRBV7-9 and TRBJ1-3, with a possible D match to TRBD1 (5 bases). Germline CDR1 is SEHNR and CDR2 is FQNEAQ (reference sequence). CDR3 length: 14 amino acids. V was shortened by 7 bases and J by 0 bases, with 10 bases between the two germline ends. The CDR3 region has the DNA TGTGCCAGCACACGACAGAGCTCTGGAAACACCATATATTTT. Residues: CASTRQSSGNTIYF.

This rearrangement joins TRBV19 to TRBJ1-4; TRBD1 agrees at 9 bases. The trim removed 7 bases at V and 0 bases at J, leaving 6 bases unmatched. CDR3 length: 16 residues. CDR1 is LNHDA and CDR2 is SQIVND in the germline V gene (reference sequence). The CDR3 reads CASNDRGVATNEKLFF. The DNA of the CDR3 is TGTGCCAGTAACGACAGGGGGGTAGCAACTAATGAAAAACTGTTTTTT.

This chain links TRBV6-5 with TRBJ2-7; a weak D match, TRBD1 (6 bases). There are 14 residues in the CDR3. The V end lost 8 bases, the J end lost 2 bases, and 16 bases lay between the germline ends. The germline gives CDR1 MNHEY, CDR2 SVGAGI. The CDR3 reads CASGLLDSTYEQYF. As DNA, the CDR3 is TGTGCCAGCGGACTGCTGGACAGCACCTACGAGCAGTACTTC.

This rearrangement joins TRBV7-9 to TRBJ2-1, with TRBD2 identical over 14 bases. The J segment lost 4 bases and the V segment lost 5 bases, leaving 10 bases of the junction unmatched. CDR1 is SEHNR and CDR2 is FQNEAQ in the germline V gene (reference sequence). The CDR3 loop spans 18 amino acids. The CDR3 loop is CASSGRLAGGPRYNEQFF. The CDR3 bases are TGTGCCAGCAGCGGCCGACTAGCGGGGGGGCCAAGGTACAATGAGCAGTTCTTC.

The genes are TRBV7-9 and TRBJ1-1, with D perhaps matching TRBD1 (6 bases). CDR3 length: 17 amino acids. Germline V gene data show CDR1 as SEHNR and CDR2 as FQNEAQ (reference sequence). V lost 4 bases, J lost 7 bases, and 25 bases lay in between. The CDR3 DNA sequence: TGTGCCAGCAGCTCCTCGGGCCAAGGCAGGGGCCTTAATGAAGCTTTCTTT. Protein: CASSSSGQGRGLNEAFF.

As for this clone: A read error may account for a junction end that differs from germline. The genes are TRBV5-1 and TRBJ2-1; a weak D match, TRBD2 (6 bases). Looked up from germline, CDR1 is SGHRS and CDR2 is YFSETQ. This CDR3 region has 15 residues. The CDR3 coding sequence is TGTGCCAGCAGCTCCCCGCCCGGGAGCACGTATGAGCAGTTCTTC. This gives the protein CASSSPPGSTYEQFF.

CDR3 loop: CASPTGGQFTGELFF. CDR3 DNA: TGTGCCAGCCCCACAGGGGGGCAATTCACCGGGGAGCTGTTTTTT. The V gene is TRBV27, the J gene TRBJ2-2; 8 bases are a match to TRBD1. The CDR3 has 15 amino acids. Trimming removed 8 bases from V and 4 bases from J; junction bases left unmatched: 9. In germline, CDR1 is MNHEY, CDR2 SMNVEV (reference sequence).

The chain recombines TRBV6-1 with TRBJ1-5, with unresolved D. The germline CDR1 and CDR2 sequences are MNHNS and SASEGT. The CDR3 length is 15 residues. V lost 1 base and J 2 bases, leaving 9 bases between the germline ends. The CDR3 DNA sequence: TGTGCCAGCAGTGAAGGCGGCGTGCGCAATCAGCCCCAGCATTTT. Translating it yields CASSEGGVRNQPQHF.

This rearrangement joins TRBV11-1 to TRBJ2-2, with TRBD1 matching over 9 bases. V was pared by 6 bases and J by 6 bases, with 2 bases of the junction left unmatched. Per germline, CDR1 SGHAT and CDR2 FQDESV (reference sequence). The CDR3 has 13 amino acids. This CDR3 is CASSTGGSGELFF. DNA for the CDR3: TGTGCCAGCAGTACAGGGGGCTCCGGGGAGCTGTTTTTT.

The CDR3 DNA reads as TGCGCCAGCAGAGGCGCTACAGGGGGATACAATGAGCAGTTCTTC. Translation gives CASRGATGGYNEQFF. The V call is TRBV5-1, the J call TRBJ2-1; TRBD1 matches at 8 bases. After removal of 5 bases from V and 4 bases from J, the junction contained 8 bases not matched to a gene. The CDR3 runs 15 residues. Germline CDR1 reads SGHRS; CDR2 reads YFSETQ.

The V gene is TRBV11-3, the J gene TRBJ1-1; 8 bases line up with TRBD1. After removal of 6 bases from V and 8 bases from J, the junction contained 8 bases not matched to a gene. CDR1 and CDR2 from the germline V gene are SGHNT and YENEEA. The CDR3 has 13 residues. CDR3 nucleotides: TGTGCCAGCAGTTTAAGACAGGGGATCGAAGCTTTCTTT. This codes for CASSLRQGIEAFF.

This clone showed up just once. The chain uses TRBV7-9 and TRBJ1-4, with 7 positions matching TRBD1. The germline V gene has CDR1 SEHNR and CDR2 FQNEAQ (reference sequence). This CDR3 has 14 amino acids. V shed 4 bases and J 6 bases; nucleotides not matched to a gene: 5. Here the CDR3 reads CASSSDRVHEKLFF. CDR3 DNA: TGTGCCAGCAGCTCAGACAGGGTTCATGAAAAACTGTTTTTT.